Below are 5 T cell receptor beta chains sequenced from a single sample in a study of T cell responses to AZD1222 COVID-19 vaccine. Profiled with immunoSEQ multiplex PCR; TCRdb holds only in-frame clones, not every one. The sample includes around 150,000 clones, approximately 84% of them seen just once. The material sequenced was peripheral blood, taken on day 0 of AZD1222 vaccination. The receptors originated from an adult in good health.

As to this clone: It is unclear where the CDR3 begins or ends on the DNA, so no DNA is shown, and the CDR3 is as TCRdb lists it. V usage is TRBV27 and J usage is TRBJ1-1; the table's D gene call, TRBD1, was not cross checked with the DNA. From its first to its last residue, the CDR3 has 15 amino acids. CDR1 and CDR2 (germline): MNHEY, SMNVEV (reference sequence). CDR3 amino acids: CASSFLAGGGTEAFF.

The V gene is TRBV2, the J gene TRBJ1-2, with a possible D match to TRBD1 (5 bases). This CDR3 is built from 13 residues. V was trimmed by 7 bases and J by 8 bases, leaving 17 bases between them. Germline CDR1 reads SNHLY; CDR2 reads FYNNEI. DNA of the CDR3: TGTGCCAGCAATCCCGGCGGGGCGGGGGGCTACACCTTC. This translates into CASNPGGAGGYTF.

CDR3 region: CASSLTGLDTGELFF. The CDR3, as DNA: TGTGCCAGCAGCTTAACAGGGTTGGACACCGGGGAGCTGTTTTTT. The chain couples TRBV3-1 (or the pseudogene TRBV3-2) to TRBJ2-2, with D perhaps TRBD1 (6 bases). The CDR3 totals 15 residues. Trimming pared 5 bases from V and 3 bases from J, leaving 13 bases between. Looked up from germline, CDR1 is LGHDT and CDR2 is YNNKEL (reference sequence).

This clone was observed a handful of times. The CDR3 nucleotides read TGTGCCACCCTGTACTTGACGGCGGGAAACACTGAAGCTTTCTTT. The encoded protein is CATLYLTAGNTEAFF. This chain links TRBV6-5 with TRBJ1-1; D is ambiguous. CDR1 and CDR2 from the germline V gene are MNHEY and SVGAGI. V was cut by 10 bases and J by 2 bases, with 20 bases left in between. CDR3 size: 15 residues.

In nucleotides, the CDR3 is TGTGCCAGCAGCTTGGTCTCGGGGTCACCCCTCCACTTT. Protein: CASSLVSGSPLHF. V usage is TRBV5-6 and J usage is TRBJ1-6; D unresolved. Germline V gives CDR1 SGHDT, CDR2 YYEEEE. V lost 0 bases, J lost 10 bases, and 8 bases lay in between. The CDR3 totals 13 residues.